The 27 T cell receptor beta chains in this list originate from one sample, sequenced in a study of long-term antiretroviral therapy in people with HIV. With survey level as its setting, the immunoSEQ assay was v3.0. TCRdb's copy holds only in-frame clones and misses some; the assay was immunoSEQ multiplex PCR. The top ten clones hold 2.4% of a sample with some 33,000 clones, about 96% of them seen once. This material consisted of unsorted PBMCs, taken 6.5 to 6.9 years after starting antiretroviral therapy. These receptors were collected from a man aged 25-40 years with HIV.

The CDR3 is CSVRDNYEQYF. CDR3 nucleotides: TGCAGCGTTCGGGACAACTACGAGCAGTACTTC. The rearrangement uses TRBV29-1 and TRBJ2-7; a possible D gene is TRBD1 (6 bases). The CDR3 totals 11 residues. Germline CDR1 and CDR2: SQVTM and ANQGSEA. V shed 5 bases and J shed 3 bases, with 8 bases lying between them.

The CDR3 nucleotides read TGTGCCACCAACTCTCGGAGCGAGGTTTACGAGCAGTACTTC. Translated: CATNSRSEVYEQYF. V usage is TRBV10-3 and J usage is TRBJ2-7; no firm D call. V was pared by 10 bases and J by 4 bases, with 20 bases between. The CDR3 totals 14 residues. CDR1 ENHRY and CDR2 SYGVKD come from the germline V gene.

In its sample, this clone was seen a few times. The chain joins TRBV11-1 to TRBJ2-1; 11 nucleotides match TRBD2. V shed 5 bases, J shed 4 bases, and the junction held 10 bases outside the gene matches. CDR3 length: 17 amino acids. In germline, CDR1 is SGHAT, CDR2 FQDESV (reference sequence). Written as DNA, the CDR3 is TGTGCCAGCAGCAGCTTTGGGGGACTAGCGGCTTACAATGAGCAGTTCTTC. Encoded protein: CASSSFGGLAAYNEQFF.

The V and J genes are TRBV27 and TRBJ1-2, with D hard to call. Per the germline V gene, CDR1 is MNHEY and CDR2 is SMNVEV (reference sequence). Trimming stripped 8 bases from V and 8 bases from J, with 18 bases between. The CDR3 is 13 amino acids. Here the CDR3 reads CASGDAAMSGYTF. The CDR3 DNA is TGTGCCAGCGGCGATGCGGCCATGAGCGGCTACACCTTC.

This clone is a singleton in its sample. V is TRBV7-9 and J is TRBJ1-1; no reliable D call. The germline gives CDR1 SEHNR, CDR2 FQNEAQ (reference sequence). V dropped 3 bases and J dropped 2 bases, with 16 bases sitting between them. The CDR3 is 16 residues long. DNA for the CDR3: TGTGCCAGCAGCTTTAATCCGGGGTCCCCAAACACTGAAGCTTTCTTT. It specifies CASSFNPGSPNTEAFF.

The chain employs TRBV4-2 and TRBJ2-1; perhaps TRBD2 as D (5 bases). This CDR3 spans 15 amino acids. Germline V lookup: CDR1 LGHNA, CDR2 YNFKEQ. Trimming took 1 base from V and 5 from J, leaving 12 bases between them. This CDR3 is CASSQGGKQDNEQFF. The DNA for the CDR3 is TGTGCCAGCAGCCAAGGAGGGAAGCAGGACAATGAGCAGTTCTTC.

This rearrangement joins TRBV7-3 to TRBJ2-5; D ambiguous. Looked up from germline, CDR1 is SGHTA and CDR2 is FQGTGA. The CDR3 sequence is 16 residues long. The ends were cut back, 3 bases at V and 2 bases at J, with 16 bases in the middle. The chain's CDR3 is CASSFPSRGGQETQYF. CDR3 sequence (DNA): TGTGCCAGCAGCTTTCCCTCGCGCGGCGGACAAGAGACCCAGTACTTC.

The chain links TRBV11-2 to TRBJ2-5; D tentatively reads TRBD1 or TRBD2 (5 bases each). This CDR3 is built from 15 residues. CDR1 and CDR2 (germline): SGHAT, FQNNGV. With 4 bases removed from V and 0 bases from J, the gap between germline ends came to 12 bases. The CDR3 region is CASSYFGANQETQYF. CDR3 DNA: TGTGCCAGCAGCTACTTCGGGGCTAACCAAGAGACCCAGTACTTC.

The chain recombines TRBV30 with TRBJ1-5; 7 nucleotides agree with TRBD1. CDR1 GTSNPN and CDR2 SVGIG come from the germline V gene (reference sequence). Unmatched junction bases numbered 1, after V lost 4 bases and J lost 1 base. The CDR3 length is 13 residues. CDR3 DNA sequence: TGTGCCTGGAAACAGGGGAGCAATCAGCCCCAGCATTTT. Encoded protein: CAWKQGSNQPQHF.

V usage is TRBV5-1 and J usage is TRBJ1-5; TRBD1 is a possible D gene (6 bases). The CDR3 length is 14 residues. Per the germline V gene, CDR1 is SGHRS and CDR2 is YFSETQ. V was clipped by 5 bases and J by 6 bases, with 15 bases between them. This CDR3 reads CASSQGQGSQPQHF. CDR3 sequence (DNA): TGCGCCAGCAGTCAGGGGCAGGGCTCTCAGCCCCAGCATTTT.

This chain uses TRBV6-1 with TRBJ2-1; 8 nucleotides agree with TRBD2. The junction had 13 bases not matched to a gene; V was cut back by 6 bases and J by 9 bases. Per the germline V gene, CDR1 is MNHNS and CDR2 is SASEGT. This CDR3 has 15 amino acids. The CDR3 DNA is TGTGCCAGCAGACCCGGGACTAGTTTTTCTGGTGAGCAGTTCTTC. Residues: CASRPGTSFSGEQFF.

The chain links TRBV6-5 to TRBJ2-2; no definite D call. V lost 0 bases and J 6 bases, leaving 2 bases between the germline ends. Germline CDR1 is MNHEY and CDR2 is SVGAGI. CDR3 length equals 12 residues. The DNA of the CDR3 is TGTGCCAGCAGTTACTCACCCGGGGAGCTGTTTTTT. Its protein product is CASSYSPGELFF.

The J gene is TRBJ2-1, the V gene TRBV9; no reliable D call. The CDR3 runs 15 residues. V was shortened by 0 bases and J by 5 bases, with 12 bases between the two germline ends. Germline CDR1 reads SGDLS; CDR2 reads YYNGEE. For the CDR3, the DNA is TGTGCCAGCAGCGTAGAGGGCTCCCAGAACAATGAGCAGTTCTTC. Amino acid sequence: CASSVEGSQNNEQFF.

V usage is TRBV5-1 and J usage is TRBJ1-2, with TRBD1 identical over 12 bases. The CDR3 runs to 15 residues. Germline CDR1 is SGHRS and CDR2 is YFSETQ. V shed 4 bases, J shed 4 bases, and the junction held 5 bases outside the gene matches. CDR3 DNA sequence: TGCGCCAGCAGCGAGGGACAGGGGGCGATCTATGGCTACACCTTC. Residues: CASSEGQGAIYGYTF.

V gene TRBV25-1 combines with J gene TRBJ2-2, with a weak D call TRBD1 (6 bases). CDR3 size: 16 residues. Germline assignment: CDR1 MGHDK and CDR2 SYGVNS. V was cut by 1 base and J by 3 bases, with 12 bases left in between. The CDR3 is CASSESNRVYTGELFF. CDR3 nucleotide sequence: TGTGCCAGCAGTGAATCAAACAGGGTCTACACCGGGGAGCTGTTTTTT.

V gene TRBV14 combines with J gene TRBJ2-6; no reliable D call. In germline, CDR1 is SGHDN, CDR2 FVKESK. The CDR3 is 15 residues long. Trimming took 2 bases from V and 0 from J, leaving 5 bases between them. CDR3 sequence reads: CASSQYLSGANVLTF. The CDR3 DNA sequence: TGTGCCAGCAGCCAATACCTCTCTGGGGCCAACGTCCTGACTTTC.

V and J are TRBV15 and TRBJ1-5; D might be TRBD1 (6 bases). Germline V gene data show CDR1 as LNHNV and CDR2 as YYDKDF (reference sequence). V gave up 3 bases and J gave up 9 bases, with 12 bases separating them. The CDR3 is 13 amino acids. The CDR3 loop is CATSRDGGRPQHF. CDR3 DNA: TGTGCCACCAGCAGGGACGGGGGGCGGCCCCAGCATTTT.

V usage is TRBV6-5 and J usage is TRBJ2-7; 7 bases align to TRBD2. Trimming took 5 bases from V and 3 from J; bases not matched to a gene: 4. CDR1 MNHEY and CDR2 SVGAGI come from the germline V gene. This CDR3 comprises 13 residues. CDR3 bases: TGTGCCAGCAGTCGGCTAGCGGTCTACGAGCAGTACTTC. Translation: CASSRLAVYEQYF.

The chain couples TRBV7-8 to TRBJ2-5, with D hard to call. The CDR3 consists of 12 residues. CDR1 and CDR2 from the germline V gene are SGHVS and FQNEAQ. The V gene lost 5 bases and the J gene lost 5 bases, with 9 bases spanning the gap. CDR3 residues: CASSPPQETQYF. CDR3 DNA sequence: TGTGCCAGCAGCCCACCCCAGGAGACCCAGTACTTC.

V and J are TRBV5-1 and TRBJ2-7; TRBD2 aligns across 10 bases. The V and J ends lost 2 bases and 4 bases, in that order; junction bases with no gene match: 6. Germline V gene data show CDR1 as SGHRS and CDR2 as YFSETQ. The CDR3 loop spans 15 amino acids. CDR3: CASSFERGGIYEQYF. CDR3 nucleotide sequence: TGCGCCAGCAGCTTTGAGCGGGGGGGCATTTACGAGCAGTACTTC.

J is TRBJ1-4 and V is TRBV4-1, with D possibly matching TRBD1 (6 bases). Trimming cost V 4 bases and J 7 bases, with 16 bases left between them. Germline V gene lookup returns CDR1 MGHRA and CDR2 YSYEKL. The CDR3 has 15 amino acids. The CDR3 nucleotides read TGCGCCAGCAGCCCTTACGAACAGGGTGGTGAAAAACTGTTTTTT. As protein: CASSPYEQGGEKLFF.

In DNA, the CDR3 is TGCGCCAGCAGCCAATTAGTTCGAGAGACCCAGTACTTC. The encoded protein is CASSQLVRETQYF. The chain is built from TRBV4-1 and TRBJ2-5, with no clear D. There are 13 residues in the CDR3. Germline V lookup: CDR1 MGHRA, CDR2 YSYEKL. V was cut by 2 bases and J by 4 bases, with 8 bases left in between.

V is TRBV6-1 and J is TRBJ1-4; D is unclear. Looked up from germline, CDR1 is MNHNS and CDR2 is SASEGT. CDR3 size: 13 residues. Trimming took 6 bases from V and 5 from J, leaving 10 bases between them. DNA for the CDR3: TGTGCCAGCAGCCCCACAGCAAATGAAAAACTGTTTTTT. Protein sequence: CASSPTANEKLFF.

This rearrangement joins TRBV9 to TRBJ1-1; D not certain. The CDR3 runs to 13 residues. Germline CDR1 reads SGDLS; CDR2 reads YYNGEE. V lost 4 bases and J 6 bases, leaving 13 bases between the germline ends. The CDR3 region is CASSPAPDSEAFF. Here the CDR3 DNA reads TGTGCCAGCAGCCCAGCCCCAGACTCTGAAGCTTTCTTT.

The chain joins TRBV20-1 to TRBJ2-1; a possible D gene is TRBD2 (6 bases). This CDR3 region has 11 residues. V dropped 5 bases and J dropped 9 bases, with 11 bases sitting between them. CDR1 is DFQATT, CDR2 SNEGSKA, per germline (reference sequence). CDR3 sequence reads: CSAAAGSEQFF. The CDR3 coding sequence is TGCAGTGCTGCCGCGGGGAGTGAGCAGTTCTTC.

This chain uses TRBV10-3 with TRBJ2-5; 8 bases agree with TRBD2. The CDR3 covers 16 residues. V lost 9 bases and J lost 2; bases outside the gene matches: 14. Looked up from germline, CDR1 is ENHRY and CDR2 is SYGVKD. CDR3 in amino acids: CAISRSLLAAQETQYF. The CDR3 nucleotides are TGTGCCATTTCCCGGTCCCTACTAGCGGCACAAGAGACCCAGTACTTC.

This chain links TRBV27 with TRBJ2-7; tentatively, D is TRBD1 (5 bases). V was trimmed by 6 bases and J by 4 bases, leaving 7 bases between them. The germline V gene has CDR1 MNHEY and CDR2 SMNVEV (reference sequence). CDR3 length equals 11 residues. The CDR3 sequence is CASRRGYEQYF. The DNA for the CDR3 is TGTGCCAGCAGAAGGGGATACGAGCAGTACTTC.